These T cell receptor beta chains were read from a single sample in a study of OX40 agonist ivuxolimab in advanced cancers. Assay: immunoSEQ multiplex PCR; the TCRdb copy retains only in-frame clones and omits some. The sample holds some 77,000 clones, around four fifths seen once. Sequenced material: CD4+ or CD8+ T cells sorted from blood, taken in a trial of the OX40 agonist ivuxolimab. The receptors derive from an adult with an advanced solid tumor such as melanoma, head and neck, liver or kidney cancer. The CDR3 runs from the conserved cysteine through the conserved F or W. A D gene is named only where the DNA matches it firmly.

J: TRBJ2-3
V: TRBV27
D: NA
DNA: TGTGCCAGCAGAAAAGAGGGCGCAGATACGCAGTATTTT
CDR3: CASRKEGADTQYF

J: TRBJ1-6
V: TRBV27
D: NA
DNA: TGTGCCAGCACCGGGGAGGGGAGGAATTCACCCCTCCACTTT
CDR3: CASTGEGRNSPLHF

J: TRBJ2-5
V: TRBV5-8
D: NA
DNA: TGTGCCAGCAGCTTGGCCCGACAGCGTCAAGAGACCCAGTACTTC
CDR3: CASSLARQRQETQYF

J: TRBJ2-5
V: TRBV6-5
D: TRBD1
DNA: TGTGCCAGCAGTTACTCCCGGGACAGGCAAGAGACCCAGTACTTC
CDR3: CASSYSRDRQETQYF

J: TRBJ2-3
V: TRBV11-3
D: NA
DNA: TGTGCCAGCAGCTTAGACGGGGCTAGCACAGATACGCAGTATTTT
CDR3: CASSLDGASTDTQYF

J: TRBJ2-3
V: TRBV7-7
D: TRBD2
DNA: TGTGCTAGCAGCTTAGAGTTAGCGGGACGGGGAGATACGCAGTATTTT
CDR3: CASSLELAGRGDTQYF

J: TRBJ2-3
V: TRBV20-1
D: NA
DNA: TGCAGTGCCCCATGGTGGGATACGCAGTATTTT
CDR3: CSAPWWDTQYF

J: TRBJ1-3
V: TRBV27
D: TRBD1
DNA: TGTGCCAGCAGTCCCGACAGGGCGAGCTCTGGAAACACCATATATTTT
CDR3: CASSPDRASSGNTIYF

J: TRBJ2-5
V: TRBV7-2
D: NA
DNA: TGTGCCAGCAGCTTAGGGTGGGCGCAGGCACGCCAAGAGACCCAGTACTTC
CDR3: CASSLGWAQARQETQYF

J: TRBJ1-3
V: TRBV2
D: NA
DNA: TGTGCCAGCGGAGGGACCTCTGGAAACACCATATATTTT
CDR3: CASGGTSGNTIYF

J: TRBJ1-2
V: TRBV6-6
D: NA
DNA: TGTGCCAGCAGTTACGAGTCAGGAGATAACTATGGCTACACCTTC
CDR3: CASSYESGDNYGYTF

J: TRBJ2-5
V: TRBV19
D: NA
DNA: TGTGCCAGTAGTATTTACAGTGGCGTGAGAGAGACCCAGTACTTC
CDR3: CASSIYSGVRETQYF

J: TRBJ1-2
V: TRBV4-2
D: NA
DNA: TGTGCCAGCAGCCAAGAAAAGGCAGGGAGGGGCTACACCTTC
CDR3: CASSQEKAGRGYTF

J: TRBJ1-2
V: TRBV7-9
D: TRBD1
DNA: TGTGCCAGCAGCTTAGTGCGGACAGGGGACGGCTACACCTTC
CDR3: CASSLVRTGDGYTF

J: TRBJ1-3
V: TRBV9
D: NA
DNA: TGTGCCAGCAGCGACCGTCCGGAGGGCACCATATATTTT
CDR3: CASSDRPEGTIYF

J: TRBJ2-5
V: TRBV15
D: NA
DNA: TGTGCCACCAGCAGAGATGTGGTCCAAGAGACCCAGTACTTC
CDR3: CATSRDVVQETQYF

J: TRBJ2-7
V: TRBV11-3
D: NA
DNA: TGTGCCAGCAGCTTGGGCACCTCCTACGAGCAGTACTTC
CDR3: CASSLGTSYEQYF

J: TRBJ1-2
V: TRBV19
D: NA
DNA: TGTGCCAGTAGTATAGACAGGGGCTATGGCTACACCTTC
CDR3: CASSIDRGYGYTF

J: TRBJ2-7
V: TRBV9
D: NA
DNA: TGTGCCAGCAGCGTCACAGGCACCCAGGGCGAGCAGTACTTC
CDR3: CASSVTGTQGEQYF

J: TRBJ1-2
V: TRBV4-3
D: TRBD1
DNA: TGCGCCAGCAGCCAGGGACAGGGGGCTTACTATGGCTACACCTTC
CDR3: CASSQGQGAYYGYTF

J: TRBJ2-3
V: TRBV5-4
D: NA
DNA: TGTGCCAGCAGCCCCCGCCCCCCGGATAGCACAGATACGCAGTATTTT
CDR3: CASSPRPPDSTDTQYF

J: TRBJ1-2
V: TRBV27
D: TRBD1
DNA: TGTGCCAGCAGTCCAACAAGTCCTTCAGGGGGCAGGGGCTACACCTTC
CDR3: CASSPTSPSGGRGYTF

J: TRBJ2-2
V: TRBV6-6
D: NA
DNA: TGTGCCAGCAGTTACCCCGGGGGCACCGGGGAGCTGTTTTTT
CDR3: CASSYPGGTGELFF